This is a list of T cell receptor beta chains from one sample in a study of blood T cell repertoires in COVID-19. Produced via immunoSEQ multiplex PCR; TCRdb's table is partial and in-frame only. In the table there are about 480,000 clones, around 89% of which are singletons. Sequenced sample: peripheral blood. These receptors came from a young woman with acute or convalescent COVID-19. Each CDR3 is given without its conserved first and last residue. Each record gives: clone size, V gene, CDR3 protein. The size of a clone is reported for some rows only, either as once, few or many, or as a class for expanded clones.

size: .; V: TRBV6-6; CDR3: ASSRTTRDRGGNEQF
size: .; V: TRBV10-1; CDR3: ASSYGTGDAETQY
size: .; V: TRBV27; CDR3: ASSFVGGTGELF
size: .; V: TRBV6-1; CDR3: ASSEADRPFYGYT
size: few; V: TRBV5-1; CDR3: ASSLARYNEQF
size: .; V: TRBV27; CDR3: ASSYLLGQGLKTGELF
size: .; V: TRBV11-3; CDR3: ASSLNGGRETQY
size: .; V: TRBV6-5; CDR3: ASSYSHGTGSNEQF
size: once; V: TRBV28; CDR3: ASSLIRSNEKLF
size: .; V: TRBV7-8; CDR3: ASSLWGGYQETQY